This TCR beta chain was sequenced during a study of blood T cells in healthy people across ages. Study-level information: Capturing about one barcoded beta molecule per two T cells was achieved by template switching.

Sample-barcoded 5' priming and a J-beta primer mix drove a second PCR of 7 to 11 cycles. Every molecule of cDNA carried a tag from a template-switch adaptor with 12 random nucleotides. One entry per CDR3 protein results from TCRdb running MiXCR on the 5' RACE reads. The table has about 1,000,000 distinct CDR3 sequences, 45% seen once; the top ten hold over 15%. This clonotype was counted between two and nine times. Unmatched junction bases numbered 3, after V lost 5 bases and J lost 0 bases. The germline V gene encodes CDR1 ENHRY and CDR2 SYGVKD. The CDR3 is 14 residues long. The V and J genes are TRBV10-3 and TRBJ2-7; the match to TRBD2 covers 8 bases. Sequencing was done on a sample of blood. The clonotype was recovered from a woman between 55 and 75 years old in good health. CDR3 sequence: CAISIAGSSYEQYF. CDR3 nucleotides: TGTGCCATCAGTATAGCGGGGTCCTCCTACGAGCAGTACTTC.